This T cell receptor beta chain was retrieved from a study of PD-1 blockade in classical Hodgkin lymphoma. All trial patients relapsed after autologous stem cell transplantation. Using magnetic negative selection, the CD4+ T cells were separated out of thawed PBMCs. Assay used: immunoSEQ multiplex PCR; TCRdb lists only in-frame clones, some missing. The repertoire holds nearly 25,000 clones, roughly 84% seen once, with approximately 1.7% in the top ten. V lost 3 bases to trimming and J lost 12 bases, with 9 bases between them. Germline V gives CDR1 SNHLY, CDR2 FYNNEI. The CDR3 sequence is 11 residues long.

The sample was CD4+ T cells from blood, taken at baseline. V is TRBV2 and J is TRBJ2-1; D ambiguous. This receptor was obtained from a human donor with classical Hodgkin lymphoma. The CDR3 DNA is TGTGCCAGCAGTGAGGATTCGGGGCAGTTCTTC. Residues: CASSEDSGQFF. The whole variable domain, filled in from reference TRBV2 and TRBJ2-1, reads EPEVTQTPSHQVTQMGQEVILRCVPISNHLYFYWYRQILGQKVEFLVSFYNNEISEKSEIFDDQFSVERPDGSNFTLKIRSTKLEDSAMYFCASSEDSGQFFGPGTRLTVL.